This T cell receptor beta chain originates from a study of Ad26.COV2.S vaccination and SARS-CoV-2 variants. As regards this clone: The antigen remains undetermined.

Notes on the study in general: Non-spike TCR breadth was similar in vaccine and placebo recipients. Possible underestimation of total T cell responses by the TCR breadth and depth analyses was noted.

Described treatment: about 20 received Ad26.COV2.S at low or high dose, single or two shots; about 5 received placebo; per-sample allocation not given. At day 63 after the first vaccine or placebo injection, samples were drawn. Within Boston, the person who donated was an adult of 18-55 years. Sequencing used immunoSEQ multiplex PCR; TCRdb keeps in-frame clones, though not all of them. The sample shows about 350,000 clones, roughly 81% of them seen only once. From germline, CDR1 is MNHNS and CDR2 SASEGT. This CDR3 is 14 amino acids long. Trimming took 3 bases from V and 4 from J; bases not matched to a gene: 5.

This sequence joins TRBV6-1 and TRBJ2-5, with 7 positions matching TRBD1. This TCR was sampled from a person between 18 and 60 years old who received the Ad26.COV2.S COVID-19 vaccine or a placebo. The input for sequencing was peripheral blood, taken in a trial of Ad26.COV2.S vaccine versus placebo. The CDR3 region has the DNA TGTGCCAGCAGTGAGAGGGGGCGTGGAGAGACCCAGTACTTC. Protein: CASSERGRGETQYF.